The source of this T cell receptor beta chain is a study of blood T cell repertoires in COVID-19. Two negative PCRs, clearance, or symptom resolution characterized the recovered Cohort 3 donors. Original processing notes: The authors estimated nucleated cell counts from reference gene primer amplification. Sequencing used immunoSEQ multiplex PCR; TCRdb keeps in-frame clones, though not all of them. That table is the source of V, J and clone size, and D and trimming were worked out from the DNA. The sample yields 310,000 or so clones, around 91% seen once. The CDR3 extends over 15 amino acids. Trimming pared 5 bases from V and 3 bases from J, leaving 14 bases between. Germline CDR1 is MGHDK and CDR2 is SYGVNS.

This chain links TRBV25-1 with TRBJ1-3; D possibly corresponds to TRBD1 (5 bases). The specimen sequenced was PBMCs or T cells enriched from blood (not recorded which). The TCR was taken from a woman in her forties who had recovered from COVID-19. The CDR3 DNA reads as TGTGCCAGCAGTCCACCCCGGGGGAATGGAAACACCATATATTTT. Translating gives CASSPPRGNGNTIYF.